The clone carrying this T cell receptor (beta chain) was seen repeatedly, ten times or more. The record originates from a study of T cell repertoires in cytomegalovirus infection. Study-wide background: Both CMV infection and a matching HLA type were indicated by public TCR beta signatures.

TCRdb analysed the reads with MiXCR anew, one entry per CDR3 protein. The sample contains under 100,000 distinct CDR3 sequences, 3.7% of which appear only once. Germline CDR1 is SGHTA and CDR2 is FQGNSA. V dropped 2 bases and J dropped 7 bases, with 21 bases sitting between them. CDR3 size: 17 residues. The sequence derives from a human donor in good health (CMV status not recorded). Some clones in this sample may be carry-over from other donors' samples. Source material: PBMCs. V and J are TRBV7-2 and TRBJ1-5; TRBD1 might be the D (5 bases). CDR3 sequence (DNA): TGTGCCAGCAGCTTAAGGGCGGCGGTGGCTAGGGACCAGCCCCAGCATTTT. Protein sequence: CASSLRAAVARDQPQHF.